One sample yielded the 5 T cell receptor beta chains listed below, sequenced in a study of T cell responses to AZD1222 COVID-19 vaccine. The protocol was immunoSEQ multiplex PCR, while the TCRdb copy is restricted to in-frame clones and leaves out a portion. The data contain tens of thousands of clones, around 80% of them singletons. Sequencing was performed on peripheral blood, taken on day 0 of AZD1222 vaccination. These receptor sequences come from an adult in good health.

V and J are TRBV20-1 and TRBJ1-2; the match to TRBD1 covers 8 bases. Germline assignment: CDR1 DFQATT and CDR2 SNEGSKA (reference sequence). The CDR3 has 11 amino acids. V shed 5 bases, J shed 8 bases, and the junction held 4 bases outside the gene matches. The CDR3 region has the DNA TGCAGTGCTCTTGACAGGGGCGGCTACACCTTC. Encoded protein: CSALDRGGYTF.

The gene calls are TRBV7-9 and TRBJ1-1; no reliable D call. The germline V gene encodes CDR1 SEHNR and CDR2 FQNEAQ (reference sequence). Trimming cost V 1 base and J 0 bases, with 6 bases left between them. The CDR3 has 14 residues. CDR3 amino acids: CASSLGRMNTEAFF. CDR3 nucleotides: TGTGCCAGCAGCTTAGGCAGAATGAACACTGAAGCTTTCTTT.

V is TRBV5-6 and J is TRBJ1-3; 7 positions agree with TRBD1. Germline V gives CDR1 SGHDT, CDR2 YYEEEE. This CDR3 has 14 amino acids. Trimming at V came to 1 base and at J to 2 bases, leaving 0 bases not matched to a gene. The CDR3 here is CASSLQGAGNTIYF. The CDR3 DNA is TGTGCCAGCAGCTTGCAGGGGGCTGGAAACACCATATATTTT.

The V gene is TRBV29-1, the J gene TRBJ1-5, with D unresolved. Trimming took 4 bases from V and 5 from J, leaving 12 bases between them. The germline CDR1 and CDR2 sequences are SQVTM and ANQGSEA. There are 13 residues in the CDR3. CDR3 coding DNA: TGCAGCGTTGCCGCCTCTTTCGATCAGCCCCAGCATTTT. It codes for CSVAASFDQPQHF.

The sample holds one count of this clone. V gene TRBV7-9 combines with J gene TRBJ1-6; D possibly corresponds to TRBD1 (6 bases). The V gene's germline CDR1 is SEHNR and CDR2 FQNEAQ (reference sequence). Trimming shortened V by 5 bases and J by 8 bases, and 13 bases separated the two germline ends. The CDR3 has 14 amino acids. Here the CDR3 reads CASSEQGADSPLHF. The CDR3 nucleotides read TGTGCCAGCAGCGAACAGGGAGCGGATTCACCCCTCCACTTT.